The next 22 T cell receptor beta chains were all read from a single sample in a study of blood T cell repertoires in COVID-19. TCRdb's table, derived via immunoSEQ multiplex PCR, lists solely in-frame clones and lacks some. Of around 140,000 clones listed, roughly 80% were seen once; the top ten hold roughly 9%. The sequenced material came from peripheral blood. These receptor sequences come from a woman in her forties or fifties with active or convalescent COVID-19.

The chain combines TRBV5-5 with TRBJ2-7; D remains ambiguous. CDR1 and CDR2 from the germline V gene are SGHKS and YYEKEE (reference sequence). The CDR3 is made up of 11 amino acids. Trimming pared 4 bases from V and 2 bases from J, leaving 4 bases between. The CDR3 protein is CASSPTYEQYF. DNA for the CDR3: TGTGCCAGCAGCCCAACCTACGAGCAGTACTTC.

This clone was detected only once. This CDR3 is CASSSTGGQVGELFF. The CDR3 bases are TGTGCCAGTTCTAGCACGGGAGGGCAGGTCGGGGAGCTGTTTTTT. The chain recombines TRBV19 with TRBJ2-2; 8 bases map to TRBD2. V shed 8 bases, J shed 7 bases, and the junction held 12 bases outside the gene matches. The CDR3 consists of 15 residues. Germline loops: CDR1 LNHDA, CDR2 SQIVND (reference sequence).

The chain recombines TRBV6-5 with TRBJ2-7; tentative D call: TRBD2 (6 bases). This CDR3 is 15 amino acids long. The germline CDR1 and CDR2 sequences are MNHEY and SVGAGI. V dropped 8 bases and J dropped 1 base, with 18 bases sitting between them. CDR3 DNA sequence: TGTGCCAGCGGAGGGTGGGGGAGTCGGTCCTACGAGCAGTACTTC. It is translated as CASGGWGSRSYEQYF.

There are a few counts of this clone. The gene calls are TRBV13 and TRBJ2-7, with TRBD1 identical over 8 bases. Unmatched junction bases numbered 5, after V lost 7 bases and J lost 3 bases. The CDR3 consists of 13 residues. CDR1 PRHDT and CDR2 FYEKMQ come from the germline V gene (reference sequence). The CDR3 sequence is CASTFDRGYEQYF. The DNA of the CDR3 is TGTGCCAGCACCTTTGACAGGGGCTACGAGCAGTACTTC.

The rearrangement joins TRBV4-3 to TRBJ1-5; 8 positions match TRBD1. The germline V gene encodes CDR1 LGHNA and CDR2 YSLEER. The CDR3 totals 17 residues. V lost 0 bases, J lost 7 bases, and 11 bases stayed unmatched. The chain's CDR3 is CASSQDHPWQGAQPQHF. For the CDR3, the DNA is TGCGCCAGCAGCCAAGATCACCCGTGGCAGGGGGCCCAGCCCCAGCATTTT.

CDR3 bases: TGTGCCAGCAGTACAGGGACTAGCGGGGGTGGGTACCAAGAGACCCAGTACTTC. Its translation is CASSTGTSGGGYQETQYF. The V call is TRBV2, the J call TRBJ2-5; 14 bases are a match to TRBD2. CDR1 and CDR2 from the germline V gene are SNHLY and FYNNEI. After removal of 5 bases from V and 0 bases from J, the junction contained 8 bases not matched to a gene. CDR3 length equals 18 residues.

The gene calls are TRBV14 and TRBJ2-7, with a possible D match to TRBD1 (6 bases). The CDR3 runs to 15 residues. Germline V gene data show CDR1 as SGHDN and CDR2 as FVKESK. Trimming removed 4 bases at V and 5 bases at J, with 18 bases between. CDR3 protein: CASSRGRGKGDEQYF. CDR3 in DNA: TGTGCCAGCAGCCGCGGTCGGGGAAAGGGGGACGAGCAGTACTTC.

The rearrangement uses TRBV2 and TRBJ2-5, with 8 bases lining up with TRBD2. The CDR3 has 17 amino acids. Germline values: CDR1 SNHLY, CDR2 FYNNEI. Germline trimming cut 3 bases from V and 4 bases from J; bases unmatched to any gene: 13. This CDR3 reads CASSDDNGGAVVETQYF. CDR3 sequence (DNA): TGTGCCAGCAGTGACGATAACGGGGGGGCCGTAGTAGAGACCCAGTACTTC.

This sequence joins TRBV6-2 or TRBV6-3 and TRBJ2-2; the match to TRBD2 covers 7 bases. Germline V gives CDR1 MNHEY, CDR2 SVGEGT. This CDR3 comprises 16 residues. Trimming took 5 bases from V and 5 from J; bases not matched to a gene: 11. DNA of the CDR3: TGTGCCAGCAGTAAACCTTCAGCGGGGCTTACCGGGGAGCTGTTTTTT. Translated, it gives CASSKPSAGLTGELFF.

The chain joins TRBV12-5 to TRBJ2-1; 7 bases agree with TRBD1. Per germline, CDR1 LGHNT and CDR2 FRNRAP. The V and J ends lost 4 bases and 4 bases, in that order; junction bases with no gene match: 4. This CDR3 is 14 amino acids long. As DNA, the CDR3 is TGTGCTAGTGGTTACGGACAGGAATACAATGAGCAGTTCTTC. Protein sequence: CASGYGQEYNEQFF. Combining the CDR3 with reference TRBV12-5 and TRBJ2-1 gives the whole variable domain DARVTQTPRHKVTEMGQEVTMRCQPILGHNTVFWYRQTMMQGLELLAYFRNRAPLDDSGMPKDRFSAEMPDATLATLKIQPSEPRDSAVYFCASGYGQEYNEQFFGPGTRLTVL.

In this sample, this clone turned up a few times. This chain links TRBV28 with TRBJ1-6; 8 bases align to TRBD1. The CDR3 totals 16 residues. CDR1 is MDHEN and CDR2 is SYDVKM in the germline V gene. The V gene end was trimmed by 5 bases and the J gene end by 8 bases; junction bases not matched to a gene: 11. Written as DNA, the CDR3 is TGTGCCAGCAGTGGGGTGGGGTACAGGGGGGATTCACCCCTCCACTTT. This sequence encodes CASSGVGYRGDSPLHF.

This clone was seen a few times. As DNA, the CDR3 is TGTGCCAGCAGCCGGGCGAGCGGTTCACCCCTCCACTTT. This translates into CASSRASGSPLHF. The chain recombines TRBV12-3 or TRBV12-4 with TRBJ1-6; unclear D gene. V was trimmed by 6 bases and J by 9 bases, leaving 12 bases between them. The CDR3 contains 13 residues.

V gene TRBV7-8 combines with J gene TRBJ2-3, with a tentative D call TRBD1 (5 bases). There are 15 residues in the CDR3. V was clipped by 4 bases and J by 2 bases, with 13 bases between them. Germline assignment: CDR1 SGHVS and CDR2 FQNEAQ. The CDR3 is CASSSTGSFTDTQYF. CDR3 bases: TGTGCCAGCAGCTCCACAGGTTCCTTCACAGATACGCAGTATTTT.

This rearrangement joins TRBV29-1 to TRBJ1-4; TRBD1 matches at 7 bases. Germline assignment: CDR1 SQVTM and CDR2 ANQGSEA. This CDR3 is built from 20 residues. With V trimmed by 5 bases and J by 8 bases, 29 bases remained unmatched. CDR3 bases: TGCAGCGTTTCTAGACTGCAGACCGGGACAGAACTTCACCCCCCGGAAAAACTGTTTTTT. Translated, it gives CSVSRLQTGTELHPPEKLFF.

The chain couples TRBV2 to TRBJ2-2; possible D gene TRBD2, 5 bases. The germline V gene encodes CDR1 SNHLY and CDR2 FYNNEI. The CDR3 sequence is 14 residues long. V was shortened by 8 bases and J by 4 bases, with 14 bases between the two germline ends. The CDR3 sequence: CASWIKGATGELFF. In nucleotides, the CDR3 is TGTGCCAGCTGGATAAAGGGAGCCACCGGGGAGCTGTTTTTT.

V and J are TRBV27 and TRBJ2-2, with a tentative D call TRBD2 (6 bases). From germline, CDR1 is MNHEY and CDR2 SMNVEV (reference sequence). The CDR3 is 15 amino acids. V was cut by 6 bases and J by 3 bases, with 14 bases left in between. CDR3 amino acids: CASRIRRGDTGELFF. DNA of the CDR3: TGTGCCAGCAGAATCAGGCGGGGAGACACCGGGGAGCTGTTTTTT.

J is TRBJ1-2 and V is TRBV25-1; weak D call: TRBD1 (5 bases). This CDR3 region has 13 residues. Trimming removed 4 bases from V and 10 bases from J, with 16 bases in between. Germline V gene data show CDR1 as MGHDK and CDR2 as SYGVNS. CDR3 sequence (DNA): TGTGCCAGCAGTGGGGGGGGTAGAAAAGTCTACACCTTC. This translates into CASSGGGRKVYTF.

In DNA form, the CDR3 reads TGTGCTAGTGGTTTGGGACAGGATAATTCACCCCTCCACTTT. Amino acid sequence: CASGLGQDNSPLHF. V is TRBV12-5 and J is TRBJ1-6; maybe TRBD1 (6 bases). The CDR3 length is 14 residues. The ends were cut back, 1 base at V and 5 bases at J, with 6 bases in the middle. Germline V gene data show CDR1 as LGHNT and CDR2 as FRNRAP.

This chain connects TRBV15 to TRBJ2-1, with TRBD1 matching over 8 bases. Germline V gene data show CDR1 as LNHNV and CDR2 as YYDKDF (reference sequence). Losses at the gene ends were 0 bases for V and 3 bases for J; bases not matched to a gene: 10. This CDR3 comprises 18 residues. Here the CDR3 DNA reads TGTGCCACCAGCAGAGATTCAGGGGGCGGGACCGACTACAATGAGCAGTTCTTC. Residues: CATSRDSGGGTDYNEQFF.

This chain connects TRBV9 to TRBJ2-5; TRBD1 agrees at 8 bases. After removal of 3 bases from V and 5 bases from J, the junction contained 12 bases not matched to a gene. The CDR3 contains 16 residues. Germline V lookup: CDR1 SGDLS, CDR2 YYNGEE. The CDR3 loop reads CASSAGDRPKGETQYF. As DNA, the CDR3 is TGTGCCAGCAGCGCGGGGGACAGGCCTAAGGGGGAGACCCAGTACTTC. Variable domain in full (rest from reference TRBV9 and TRBJ2-5): DSGVTQTPKHLITATGQRVTLRCSPRSGDLSVYWYQQSLDQGLQFLIQYYNGEERAKGNILERFSAQQFPDLHSELNLSSLELGDSALYFCASSAGDRPKGETQYFGPGTRLLVL.

This clone was seen only once. The V gene is TRBV25-1, the J gene TRBJ1-2, with 7 bases identical to TRBD1. Trimming removed 5 bases from V and 0 bases from J; junction bases left unmatched: 6. Per germline, CDR1 MGHDK and CDR2 SYGVNS. This CDR3 has 15 residues. The CDR3 DNA reads as TGTGCCAGCAGTCGGGACAGCCAAGCTAACTATGGCTACACCTTC. It translates to CASSRDSQANYGYTF.

The rearrangement links TRBV7-8 to TRBJ2-5; 13 nucleotides line up with TRBD2. There are 17 residues in the CDR3. V lost 2 bases, J lost 6 bases, and 9 bases stayed unmatched. CDR1 and CDR2 from the germline V gene are SGHVS and FQNEAQ. The CDR3 nucleotides are TGTGCCAGCAGCTTAAGCTCCGGGACTAGCGGGATCAAGACCCAGTACTTC. Encoded protein: CASSLSSGTSGIKTQYF.